This T cell receptor (beta chain) was found in a study of cytomegalovirus exposure and HLA in healthy donors. A multiplex PCR was run with 60 Vbeta primers and 13 Jbeta primers. Profiled with immunoSEQ multiplex PCR; TCRdb holds only in-frame clones, not every one. The sample contains around 150,000 clones, roughly 88% of which appear only once. This clonotype was sampled from a woman aged 18-29 years in good health and CMV-seronegative. The sample consisted of PBMCs.

CDR3: CASSLAAGLNTEAFF. The CDR3 DNA sequence: TGTGCCAGCAGCTTAGCTGCAGGGCTGAACACTGAAGCTTTCTTT. V gene TRBV11-2 combines with J gene TRBJ1-1, with D perhaps matching TRBD1 (5 bases). Germline V CDR1 and CDR2: SGHAT, FQNNGV. V lost 1 base and J 0 bases, leaving 9 bases between the germline ends. The CDR3 runs to 15 residues.